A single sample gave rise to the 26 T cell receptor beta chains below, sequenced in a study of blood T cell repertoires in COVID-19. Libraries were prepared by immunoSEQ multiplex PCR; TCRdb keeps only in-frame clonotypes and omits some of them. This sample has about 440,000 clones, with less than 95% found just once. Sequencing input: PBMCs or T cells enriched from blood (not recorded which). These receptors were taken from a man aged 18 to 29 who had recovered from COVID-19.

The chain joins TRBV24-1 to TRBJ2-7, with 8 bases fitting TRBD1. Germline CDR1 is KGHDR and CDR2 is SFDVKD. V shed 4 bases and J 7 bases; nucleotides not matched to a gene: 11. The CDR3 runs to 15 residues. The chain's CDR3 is CATSERDRSREEQYF. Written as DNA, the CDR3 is TGTGCCACCAGTGAGAGGGACAGGTCTCGAGAAGAGCAGTACTTC.

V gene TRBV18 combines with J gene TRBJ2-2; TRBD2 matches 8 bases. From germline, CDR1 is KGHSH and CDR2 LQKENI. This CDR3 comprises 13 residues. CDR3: CASKRETAGELFF. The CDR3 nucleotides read TGTGCTAGTAAGCGGGAGACGGCCGGGGAGCTGTTTTTT. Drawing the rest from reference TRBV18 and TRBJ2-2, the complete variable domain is NAGVMQNPRHLVRRRGQEARLRCSPMKGHSHVYWYRQLPEEGLKFMVYLQKENIIDESGMPKERFSAEFPKEGPSILRIQQVVRGDSAAYFCASKRETAGELFFGEGSRLTVL.

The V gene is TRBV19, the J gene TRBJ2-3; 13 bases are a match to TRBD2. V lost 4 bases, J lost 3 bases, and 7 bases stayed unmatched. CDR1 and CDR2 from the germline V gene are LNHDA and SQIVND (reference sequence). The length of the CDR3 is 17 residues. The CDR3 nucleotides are TGTGCCAGTAGTAGCTTCCCGGGACTAGCGGGAACAGATACGCAGTATTTT. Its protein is CASSSFPGLAGTDTQYF.

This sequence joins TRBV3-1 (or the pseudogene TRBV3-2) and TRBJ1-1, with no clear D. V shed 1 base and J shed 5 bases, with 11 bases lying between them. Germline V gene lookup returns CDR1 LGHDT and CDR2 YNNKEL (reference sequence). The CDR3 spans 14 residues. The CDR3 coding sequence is TGTGCCAGCAGCCAAGTAGCGTCGAATACTGAAGCTTTCTTT. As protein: CASSQVASNTEAFF.

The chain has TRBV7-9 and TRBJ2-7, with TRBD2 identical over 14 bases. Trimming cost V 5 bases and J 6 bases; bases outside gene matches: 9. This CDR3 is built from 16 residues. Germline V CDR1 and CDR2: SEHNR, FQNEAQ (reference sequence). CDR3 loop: CASSAKSGTSGSEQYF. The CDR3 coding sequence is TGTGCCAGCAGCGCCAAATCAGGGACTAGCGGGAGCGAGCAGTACTTC.

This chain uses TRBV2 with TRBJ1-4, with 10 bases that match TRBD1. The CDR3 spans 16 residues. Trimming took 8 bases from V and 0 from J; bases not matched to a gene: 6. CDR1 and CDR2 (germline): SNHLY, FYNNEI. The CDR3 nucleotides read TGTGCCAGCTTTCCCGGGACAGGGGCAACTAATGAAAAACTGTTTTTT. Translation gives CASFPGTGATNEKLFF.

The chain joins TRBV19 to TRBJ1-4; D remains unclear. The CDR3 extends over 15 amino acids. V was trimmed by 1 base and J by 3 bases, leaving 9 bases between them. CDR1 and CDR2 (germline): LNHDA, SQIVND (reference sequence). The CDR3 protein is CASSIVQAPNEKLFF. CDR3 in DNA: TGTGCCAGTAGTATAGTGCAGGCCCCTAATGAAAAACTGTTTTTT.

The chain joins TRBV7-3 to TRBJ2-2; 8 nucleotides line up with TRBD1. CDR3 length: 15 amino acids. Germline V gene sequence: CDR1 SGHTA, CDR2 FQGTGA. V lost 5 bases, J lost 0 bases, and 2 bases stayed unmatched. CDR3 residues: CASSGQGSNTGELFF. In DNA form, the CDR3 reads TGTGCCAGCAGCGGACAGGGTTCGAACACCGGGGAGCTGTTTTTT.

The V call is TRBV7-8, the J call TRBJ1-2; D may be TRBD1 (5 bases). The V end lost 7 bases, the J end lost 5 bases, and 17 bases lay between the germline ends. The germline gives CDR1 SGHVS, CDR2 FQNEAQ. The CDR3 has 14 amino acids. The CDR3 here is CASTNGGAGYGYTF. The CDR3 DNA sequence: TGTGCCAGCACCAACGGTGGGGCCGGGTATGGCTACACCTTC.

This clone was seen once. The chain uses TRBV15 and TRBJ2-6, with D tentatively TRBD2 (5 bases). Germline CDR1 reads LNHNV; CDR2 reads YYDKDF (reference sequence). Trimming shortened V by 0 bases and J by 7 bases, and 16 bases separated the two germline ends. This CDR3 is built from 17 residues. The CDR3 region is CATSREGTFGGANVLTF. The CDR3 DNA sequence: TGTGCCACCAGCAGAGAAGGTACCTTTGGAGGTGCCAACGTCCTGACTTTC.

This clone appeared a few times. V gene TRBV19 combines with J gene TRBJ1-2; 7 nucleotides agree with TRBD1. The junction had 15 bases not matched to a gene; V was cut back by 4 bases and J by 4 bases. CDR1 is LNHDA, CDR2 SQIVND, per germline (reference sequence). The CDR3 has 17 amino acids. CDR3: CASSTGTVARSSYGYTF. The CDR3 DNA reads TGTGCCAGTAGTACGGGGACAGTGGCCCGGAGCTCCTATGGCTACACCTTC.

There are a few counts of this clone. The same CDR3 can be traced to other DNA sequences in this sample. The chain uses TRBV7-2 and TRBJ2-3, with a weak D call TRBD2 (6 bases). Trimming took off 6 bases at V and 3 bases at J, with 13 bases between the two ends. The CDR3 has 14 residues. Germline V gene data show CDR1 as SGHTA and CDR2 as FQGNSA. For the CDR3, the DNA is TGTGCCAGCAGGAGGAGGGCGGGGACAGATACGCAGTATTTT. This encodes CASRRRAGTDTQYF.

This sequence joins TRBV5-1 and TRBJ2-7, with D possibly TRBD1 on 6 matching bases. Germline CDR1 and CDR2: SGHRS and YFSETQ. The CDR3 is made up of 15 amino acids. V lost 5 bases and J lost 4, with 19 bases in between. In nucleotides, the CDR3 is TGCGCCAGCAGTCGCGGACAGAACGACTTATACGAGCAGTACTTC. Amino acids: CASSRGQNDLYEQYF.

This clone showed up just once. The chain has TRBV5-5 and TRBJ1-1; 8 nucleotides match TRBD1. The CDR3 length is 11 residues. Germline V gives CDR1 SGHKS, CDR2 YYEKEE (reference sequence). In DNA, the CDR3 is TGTGACGAGCCGTCGGACAGGGCAGCTTTCTTT. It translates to CDEPSDRAAFF.

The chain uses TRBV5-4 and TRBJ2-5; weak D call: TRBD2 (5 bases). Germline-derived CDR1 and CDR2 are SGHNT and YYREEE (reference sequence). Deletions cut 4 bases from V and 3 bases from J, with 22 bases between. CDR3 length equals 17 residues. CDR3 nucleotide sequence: TGTGCCAGCAGCCCTACACCGACAAGGATGGGAGAAGAGACCCAGTACTTC. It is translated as CASSPTPTRMGEETQYF.

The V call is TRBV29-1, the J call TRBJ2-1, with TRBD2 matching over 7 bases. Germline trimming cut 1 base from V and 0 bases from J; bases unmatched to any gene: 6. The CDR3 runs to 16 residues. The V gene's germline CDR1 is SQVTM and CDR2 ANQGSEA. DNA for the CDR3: TGCAGCGTTGAAGCGGGCGGGAGCCGCTCCTACAATGAGCAGTTCTTC. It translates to CSVEAGGSRSYNEQFF.

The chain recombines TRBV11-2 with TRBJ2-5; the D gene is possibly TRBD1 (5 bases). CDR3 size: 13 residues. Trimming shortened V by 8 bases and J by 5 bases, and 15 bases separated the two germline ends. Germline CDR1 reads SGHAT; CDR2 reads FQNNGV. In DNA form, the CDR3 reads TGTGCCAGCGGTGTGGGGCTCGGGGAGACCCAGTACTTC. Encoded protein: CASGVGLGETQYF.

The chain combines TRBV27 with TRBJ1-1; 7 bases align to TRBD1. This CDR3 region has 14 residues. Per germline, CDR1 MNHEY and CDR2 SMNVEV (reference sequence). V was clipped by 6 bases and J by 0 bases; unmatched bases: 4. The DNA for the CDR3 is TGTGCCAGCAGGCCGGGACAGTTGAACACTGAAGCTTTCTTT. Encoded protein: CASRPGQLNTEAFF.

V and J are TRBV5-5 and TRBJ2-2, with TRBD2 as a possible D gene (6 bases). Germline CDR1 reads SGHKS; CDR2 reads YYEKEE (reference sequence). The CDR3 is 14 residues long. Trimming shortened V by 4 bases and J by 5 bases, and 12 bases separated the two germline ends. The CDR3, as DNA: TGTGCCAGCAGCGCGGGACTGAGTACCGGGGAGCTGTTTTTT. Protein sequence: CASSAGLSTGELFF. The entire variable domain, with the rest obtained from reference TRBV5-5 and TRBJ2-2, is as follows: DAGVTQSPTHLIKTRGQQVTLRCSPISGHKSVSWYQQVLGQGPQFIFQYYEKEERGRGNFPDRFSARQFPNYSSELNVNALLLGDSALYLCASSAGLSTGELFFGEGSRLTVL.

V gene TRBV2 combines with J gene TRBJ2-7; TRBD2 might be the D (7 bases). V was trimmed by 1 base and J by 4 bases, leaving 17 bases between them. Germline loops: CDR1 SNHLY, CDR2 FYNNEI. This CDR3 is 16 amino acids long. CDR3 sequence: CASSEEGGRFTYEQYF. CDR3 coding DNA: TGTGCCAGCAGTGAAGAGGGGGGGCGATTCACGTACGAGCAGTACTTC.

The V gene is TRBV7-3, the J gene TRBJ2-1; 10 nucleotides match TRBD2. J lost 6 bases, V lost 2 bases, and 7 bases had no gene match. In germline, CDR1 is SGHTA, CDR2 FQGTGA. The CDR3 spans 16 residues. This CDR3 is CASSLSSGLASNEQFF. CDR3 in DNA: TGTGCCAGCAGCTTATCGTCGGGACTAGCGTCCAATGAGCAGTTCTTC.

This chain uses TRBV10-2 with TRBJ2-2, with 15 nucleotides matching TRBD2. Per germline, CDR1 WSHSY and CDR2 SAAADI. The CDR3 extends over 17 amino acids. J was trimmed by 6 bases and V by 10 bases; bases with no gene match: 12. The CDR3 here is CATKGLAGGPLSGELFF. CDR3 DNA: TGCGCCACCAAAGGACTAGCGGGAGGGCCCTTGTCCGGGGAGCTGTTTTTT.

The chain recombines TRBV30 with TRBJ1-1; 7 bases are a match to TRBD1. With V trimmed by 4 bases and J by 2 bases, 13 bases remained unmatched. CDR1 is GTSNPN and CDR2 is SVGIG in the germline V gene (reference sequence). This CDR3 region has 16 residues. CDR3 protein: CAWTPGEGGLNTEAFF. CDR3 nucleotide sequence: TGTGCCTGGACCCCGGGAGAAGGGGGCTTAAACACTGAAGCTTTCTTT.

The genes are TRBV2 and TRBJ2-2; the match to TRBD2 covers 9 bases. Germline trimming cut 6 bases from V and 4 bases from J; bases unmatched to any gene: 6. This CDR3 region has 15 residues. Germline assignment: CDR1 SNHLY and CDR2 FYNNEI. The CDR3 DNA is TGTGCCAGCAGATTAGCGGGAGCGGCCACCGGGGAGCTGTTTTTT. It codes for CASRLAGAATGELFF. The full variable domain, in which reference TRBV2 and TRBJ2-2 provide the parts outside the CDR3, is EPEVTQTPSHQVTQMGQEVILRCVPISNHLYFYWYRQILGQKVEFLVSFYNNEISEKSEIFDDQFSVERPDGSNFTLKIRSTKLEDSAMYFCASRLAGAATGELFFGEGSRLTVL.

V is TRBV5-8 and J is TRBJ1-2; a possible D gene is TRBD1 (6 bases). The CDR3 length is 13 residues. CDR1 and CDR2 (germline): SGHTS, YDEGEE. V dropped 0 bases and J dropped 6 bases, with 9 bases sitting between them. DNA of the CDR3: TGTGCCAGCAGCTTGGCAGGGGCACATGGCTACACCTTC. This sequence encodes CASSLAGAHGYTF.

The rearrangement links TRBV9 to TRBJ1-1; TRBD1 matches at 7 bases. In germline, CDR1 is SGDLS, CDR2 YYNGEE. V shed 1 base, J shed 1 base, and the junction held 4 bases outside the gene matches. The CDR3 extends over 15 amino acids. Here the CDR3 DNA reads TGTGCCAGCAGCGTACAGGGGGGCCCGAACACTGAAGCTTTCTTT. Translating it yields CASSVQGGPNTEAFF. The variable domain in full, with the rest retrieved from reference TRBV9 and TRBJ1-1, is DSGVTQTPKHLITATGQRVTLRCSPRSGDLSVYWYQQSLDQGLQFLIQYYNGEERAKGNILERFSAQQFPDLHSELNLSSLELGDSALYFCASSVQGGPNTEAFFGQGTRLTVV.